One and the same sample provided the 22 T cell receptor beta chains below, sequenced in a study of blood T cell repertoires in COVID-19. Produced via immunoSEQ multiplex PCR; TCRdb's table is partial and in-frame only. This table holds 250,000 or so clones, 75% to 90% found once. Sequenced input: peripheral blood. These receptors all come from a woman between 35 and 50 years old who had recovered from COVID-19.

The chain has TRBV19 and TRBJ2-6; unclear D gene. The CDR3 sequence is 17 residues long. Trimming stripped 4 bases from V and 2 bases from J, with 15 bases between. The germline gives CDR1 LNHDA, CDR2 SQIVND (reference sequence). This CDR3 is CASSTPPWLPGANVLTF. DNA for the CDR3: TGTGCCAGTAGTACCCCCCCCTGGCTCCCTGGGGCCAACGTCCTGACTTTC.

The V gene is TRBV30, the J gene TRBJ2-7, with D tentatively TRBD2 (5 bases). CDR1 and CDR2 from the germline V gene are GTSNPN and SVGIG (reference sequence). There are 12 residues in the CDR3. Trimming left V 1 base short and J 6 bases short, with 10 bases between. The CDR3 reads CAWSAHGIEQYF. The CDR3 DNA sequence: TGTGCCTGGAGTGCCCACGGGATCGAGCAGTACTTC.

The chain carries TRBV25-1 and TRBJ2-5, with D possibly TRBD1 on 6 matching bases. The CDR3 is made up of 16 amino acids. Trimming took 1 base from V and 2 from J, leaving 14 bases between them. Germline V gene lookup returns CDR1 MGHDK and CDR2 SYGVNS. CDR3 DNA: TGTGCCAGCAGTGAATGGGGTACAGGGATACAAGAGACCCAGTACTTC. It is translated as CASSEWGTGIQETQYF.

The rearrangement joins TRBV19 to TRBJ1-1; D is unresolved. Per germline, CDR1 LNHDA and CDR2 SQIVND (reference sequence). The ends were cut back, 4 bases at V and 1 base at J, with 7 bases in the middle. CDR3 length: 13 amino acids. The CDR3 DNA is TGTGCCAGTAGTACTCTAGGGAACACTGAAGCTTTCTTT. This sequence encodes CASSTLGNTEAFF.

The chain couples TRBV10-3 to TRBJ2-3; D uncertain. The V end was cut by 2 bases, the J end by 0 bases, with 6 bases between. CDR3 size: 14 residues. Germline V gene data show CDR1 as ENHRY and CDR2 as SYGVKD. The CDR3 DNA sequence: TGTGCCATCAGTGAGACCACTAGCACAGATACGCAGTATTTT. Amino acid sequence: CAISETTSTDTQYF.

CDR3 protein: CASSSQDNEAFF. CDR3 sequence (DNA): TGTGCCAGCAGCTCACAGGATAATGAAGCTTTCTTT. The gene calls are TRBV7-9 and TRBJ1-1; tentative D call: TRBD1 (5 bases). CDR1 and CDR2 from the germline V gene are SEHNR and FQNEAQ (reference sequence). V lost 4 bases to trimming and J lost 7 bases, with 10 bases between them. This CDR3 is built from 12 residues. Full variable domain (remainder filled in from reference TRBV7-9 and TRBJ1-1): DTGVSQNPRHKITKRGQNVTFRCDPISEHNRLYWYRQTLGQGPEFLTYFQNEAQLEKSRLLSDRFSAERPKGSFSTLEIQRTEQGDSAMYLCASSSQDNEAFFGQGTRLTVV.

CDR3 nucleotide sequence: TGTGCTCCCCCCCCCGGGGGGCCCTCCTACAATGAGCAGTTCTTC. Amino acids: CAPPPGGPSYNEQFF. The chain couples TRBV12-5 to TRBJ2-1; D is perhaps TRBD2 (7 bases). CDR3 length: 15 amino acids. Germline V lookup: CDR1 LGHNT, CDR2 FRNRAP. Trimming removed 11 bases at V and 0 bases at J, with 17 bases between. The complete variable domain, with remaining parts taken from reference TRBV12-5 and TRBJ2-1, reads DARVTQTPRHKVTEMGQEVTMRCQPILGHNTVFWYRQTMMQGLELLAYFRNRAPLDDSGMPKDRFSAEMPDATLATLKIQPSEPRDSAVYFCAPPPGGPSYNEQFFGPGTRLTVL.

The chain carries TRBV10-3 and TRBJ2-7; tentatively, D is TRBD2 (6 bases). Trimming took 0 bases from V and 3 from J, leaving 12 bases between them. The CDR3 loop spans 15 amino acids. Germline lookup yields CDR1 ENHRY and CDR2 SYGVKD. CDR3 nucleotides: TGTGCCATCAGTGAGTCGGGGGGTGAGGGCTACGAGCAGTACTTC. Its translation: CAISESGGEGYEQYF.

The V gene is TRBV11-2, the J gene TRBJ2-7, with 9 bases aligning to TRBD1. Unmatched junction bases numbered 8, after V lost 5 bases and J lost 3 bases. The CDR3 has 15 amino acids. Germline CDR1 and CDR2: SGHAT and FQNNGV. The CDR3 protein is CASSNLRDRDYEQYF. CDR3 nucleotides: TGTGCCAGCAGCAACCTTCGGGACAGGGACTACGAGCAGTACTTC.

The chain is built from TRBV7-2 and TRBJ2-5; the match to TRBD1 covers 9 bases. CDR1 is SGHTA, CDR2 FQGNSA, per germline. This CDR3 spans 16 amino acids. V was clipped by 2 bases and J by 0 bases; unmatched bases: 4. The CDR3 protein is CASSLFGTGYQETQYF. The CDR3 DNA sequence: TGTGCCAGCAGCTTATTCGGGACAGGGTACCAAGAGACCCAGTACTTC.

This chain connects TRBV11-2 to TRBJ2-4, with TRBD1 identical over 8 bases. J gave up 8 bases and V 6 bases, and 6 bases lay outside the gene matches. Per the germline V gene, CDR1 is SGHAT and CDR2 is FQNNGV. The CDR3 covers 13 residues. CDR3 loop: CASSTGGMYIQYF. DNA for the CDR3: TGTGCCAGCAGTACAGGGGGGATGTACATTCAGTACTTC.

The chain uses TRBV19 and TRBJ1-2; a possible D gene is TRBD1 (5 bases). The CDR3 consists of 15 residues. Trimming took off 5 bases at V and 2 bases at J, with 15 bases between the two ends. Germline CDR1 is LNHDA and CDR2 is SQIVND (reference sequence). The CDR3 DNA is TGTGCCAGTAGTGGCGGAGGGGCCCGGAACTATGGCTACACCTTC. It specifies CASSGGGARNYGYTF.

This chain connects TRBV9 to TRBJ2-7; D is perhaps TRBD1 (5 bases). V was shortened by 0 bases and J by 6 bases, with 19 bases between the two germline ends. The length of the CDR3 is 16 residues. Germline V gene lookup returns CDR1 SGDLS and CDR2 YYNGEE. The CDR3, as DNA: TGTGCCAGCAGCGTAGATATGGGCCCGCGGCAGGGCGAGCAGTACTTC. This gives the protein CASSVDMGPRQGEQYF.

The chain carries TRBV24-1 and TRBJ2-1; D unclear. Germline values: CDR1 KGHDR, CDR2 SFDVKD. V lost 4 bases to trimming and J lost 3 bases, with 3 bases between them. This CDR3 has 12 residues. CDR3 region: CATSESYNEQFF. CDR3 DNA sequence: TGTGCCACCAGTGAGAGCTACAATGAGCAGTTCTTC.

The rearrangement joins TRBV3-1 (or the pseudogene TRBV3-2) to TRBJ2-7; perhaps TRBD2 as D (5 bases). The CDR3 loop spans 13 amino acids. In germline, CDR1 is LGHDT, CDR2 YNNKEL (reference sequence). V was cut by 2 bases and J by 6 bases, with 11 bases left in between. CDR3 coding DNA: TGTGCCAGCAGCCAACCCCGGGGAACCGAGCAGTACTTC. This codes for CASSQPRGTEQYF.

The chain recombines TRBV15 with TRBJ2-3; 7 positions agree with TRBD1. Germline CDR1 is LNHNV and CDR2 is YYDKDF (reference sequence). The V gene end was trimmed by 8 bases and the J gene end by 6 bases; junction bases not matched to a gene: 14. This CDR3 comprises 15 residues. Written as DNA, the CDR3 is TGTGCCACCGCGACACTCCAGGGGGATGCGGATACGCAGTATTTT. Amino acids: CATATLQGDADTQYF.

This sequence joins TRBV6-5 and TRBJ1-2; D not resolved. CDR1 is MNHEY and CDR2 is SVGAGI in the germline V gene. CDR3 length: 13 amino acids. The V end was cut by 0 bases, the J end by 4 bases, with 6 bases between. The CDR3 sequence: CASSYSTSYGYTF. The CDR3 bases are TGTGCCAGCAGTTACTCGACAAGCTATGGCTACACCTTC.

This clone was found once. The chain links TRBV6-5 to TRBJ1-2, with TRBD1 matching 9 bases. CDR3 size: 13 residues. J lost 7 bases, V lost 6 bases, and 6 bases had no gene match. Germline CDR1 and CDR2: MNHEY and SVGAGI. As DNA, the CDR3 is TGTGCCAGCAGCCCCACAGGGGGCTCTGGCTACACCTTC. It codes for CASSPTGGSGYTF.

This clone was seen only once. This CDR3 is CASSFEVWTEAFF. DNA for the CDR3: TGTGCCAGCAGTTTCGAGGTATGGACTGAAGCTTTCTTT. The V call is TRBV12-3 or TRBV12-4, the J call TRBJ1-1; D gene uncertain. The CDR3 totals 13 residues. Deletions cut 3 bases from V and 5 bases from J, with 10 bases between.

The CDR3 DNA follows: TGTGCCAGTAGTATAGATCCCGGACAGGGGCCTCAGCCCCAGCATTTT. Translating it yields CASSIDPGQGPQPQHF. This chain connects TRBV19 to TRBJ1-5; 9 nucleotides align to TRBD1. This CDR3 has 16 residues. Germline V gene data show CDR1 as LNHDA and CDR2 as SQIVND (reference sequence). The V and J ends lost 0 bases and 6 bases, in that order; junction bases with no gene match: 6. The full variable domain, rest sourced from reference TRBV19 and TRBJ1-5, is DGGITQSPKYLFRKEGQNVTLSCEQNLNHDAMYWYRQDPGQGLRLIYYSQIVNDFQKGDIAEGYSVSREKKESFPLTVTSAQKNPTAFYLCASSIDPGQGPQPQHFGDGTRLSIL.

This chain joins TRBV29-1 and TRBJ1-3, with 7 bases matching TRBD1. CDR1 is SQVTM, CDR2 ANQGSEA, per germline. V shed 0 bases, J shed 4 bases, and the junction held 9 bases outside the gene matches. The CDR3 totals 16 residues. The CDR3 sequence is CSVEDWQGDSGNTIYF. For the CDR3, the DNA is TGCAGCGTTGAAGACTGGCAGGGGGATTCGGGAAACACCATATATTTT.

This chain uses TRBV2 with TRBJ1-2; no clear D gene. CDR3 length equals 12 residues. Per germline, CDR1 SNHLY and CDR2 FYNNEI. Trimming removed 8 bases from V and 3 bases from J, with 10 bases in between. The CDR3 DNA sequence: TGTGCCAGCCAACCTTCAGACTATGGCTACACCTTC. This gives the protein CASQPSDYGYTF. Based on the CDR3 plus reference TRBV2 and TRBJ1-2, the full variable domain is EPEVTQTPSHQVTQMGQEVILRCVPISNHLYFYWYRQILGQKVEFLVSFYNNEISEKSEIFDDQFSVERPDGSNFTLKIRSTKLEDSAMYFCASQPSDYGYTFGSGTRLTVV.